This TCR beta chain appears in the sequencing data of a study of response to subunit inactivated influenza vaccine. In regard to this clonotype: The antigen is undetermined.

Regarding the study as a whole: New T cells are recruited in small numbers by each seasonal influenza vaccination, according to the authors' suggestion.

MiXCR, run by TCRdb on the RT-PCR reads, gives a single entry per CDR3 protein. This sample has roughly 700,000 distinct CDR3 sequences, with 15% to 18% found just once. Material: PBMCs from blood, obtained 12 days after vaccination. This TCR was recovered from a man aged 45-65 years who received an inactivated influenza vaccine.

DNA for the CDR3: TGTGCCAGCAGTCCGACAGCCCACTACGAGCAGTACTTC. Translated: CASSPTAHYEQYF. The chain recombines TRBV27 with TRBJ2-7, with D perhaps matching TRBD1 (5 bases). The germline V gene encodes CDR1 MNHEY and CDR2 SMNVEV (reference sequence). V lost 5 bases and J 3 bases, leaving 11 bases between the germline ends. The CDR3 extends over 13 amino acids.